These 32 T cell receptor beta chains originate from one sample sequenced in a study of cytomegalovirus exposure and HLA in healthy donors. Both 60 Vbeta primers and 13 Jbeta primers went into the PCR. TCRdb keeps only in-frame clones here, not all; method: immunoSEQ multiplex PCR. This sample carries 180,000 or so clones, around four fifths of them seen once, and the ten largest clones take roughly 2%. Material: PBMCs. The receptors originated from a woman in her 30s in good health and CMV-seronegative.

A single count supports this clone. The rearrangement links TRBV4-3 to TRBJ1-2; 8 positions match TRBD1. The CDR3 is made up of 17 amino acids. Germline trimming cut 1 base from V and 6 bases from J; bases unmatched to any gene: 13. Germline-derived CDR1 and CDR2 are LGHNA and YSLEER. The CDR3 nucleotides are TGCGCCAGCAGCCAAGGGGCAGGGGGCGCCTCGACGGATGGCTACACCTTC. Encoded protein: CASSQGAGGASTDGYTF.

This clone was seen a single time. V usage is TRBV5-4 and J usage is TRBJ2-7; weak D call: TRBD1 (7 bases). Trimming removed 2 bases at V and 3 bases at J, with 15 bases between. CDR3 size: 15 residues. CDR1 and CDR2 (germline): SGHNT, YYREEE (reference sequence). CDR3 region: CASSFSGGPSYEQYF. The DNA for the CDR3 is TGTGCCAGCAGCTTCTCAGGGGGGCCCAGCTACGAGCAGTACTTC.

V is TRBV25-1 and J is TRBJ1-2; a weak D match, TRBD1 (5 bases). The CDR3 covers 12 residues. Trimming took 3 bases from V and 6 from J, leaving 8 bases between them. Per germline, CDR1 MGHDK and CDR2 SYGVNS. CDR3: CASSDQGDGYTF. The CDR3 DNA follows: TGTGCCAGCAGTGACCAGGGCGATGGCTACACCTTC.

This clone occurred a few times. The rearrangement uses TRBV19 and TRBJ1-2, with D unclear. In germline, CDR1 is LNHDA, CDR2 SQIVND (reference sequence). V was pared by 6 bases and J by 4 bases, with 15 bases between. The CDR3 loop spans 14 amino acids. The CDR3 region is CASSSEGQSYGYTF. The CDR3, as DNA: TGTGCCAGTAGCTCGGAGGGCCAATCCTATGGCTACACCTTC.

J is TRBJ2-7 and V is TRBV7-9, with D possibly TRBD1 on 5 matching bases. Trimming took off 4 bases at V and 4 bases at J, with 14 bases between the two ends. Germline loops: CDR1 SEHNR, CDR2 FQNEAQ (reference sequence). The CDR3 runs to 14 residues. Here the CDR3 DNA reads TGTGCCAGCAGCTCCAGTCCAGGGCTTTACGAGCAGTACTTC. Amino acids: CASSSSPGLYEQYF. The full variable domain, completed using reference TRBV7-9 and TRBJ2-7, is DTGVSQNPRHKITKRGQNVTFRCDPISEHNRLYWYRQTLGQGPEFLTYFQNEAQLEKSRLLSDRFSAERPKGSFSTLEIQRTEQGDSAMYLCASSSSPGLYEQYFGPGTRLTVT.

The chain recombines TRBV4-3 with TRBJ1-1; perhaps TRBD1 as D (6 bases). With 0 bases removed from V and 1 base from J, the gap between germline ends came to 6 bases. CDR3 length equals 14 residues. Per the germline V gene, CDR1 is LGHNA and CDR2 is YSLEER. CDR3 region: CASSQEGGNTEAFF. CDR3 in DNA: TGCGCCAGCAGCCAAGAAGGGGGGAACACTGAAGCTTTCTTT.

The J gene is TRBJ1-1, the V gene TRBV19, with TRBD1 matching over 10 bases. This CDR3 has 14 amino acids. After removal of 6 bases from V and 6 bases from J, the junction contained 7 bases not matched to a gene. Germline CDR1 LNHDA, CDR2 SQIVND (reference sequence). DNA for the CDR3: TGTGCCAGTAGCCCGGGACAGGGGTTACCTGAAGCTTTCTTT. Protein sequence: CASSPGQGLPEAFF.

The CDR3 DNA reads as TGTGCCAGCAGCTTAGGGGACAGGGTGGAAGAGACCCAGTACTTC. It codes for CASSLGDRVEETQYF. This chain links TRBV7-9 with TRBJ2-5, with TRBD1 matching over 9 bases. V shed 1 base, J shed 3 bases, and the junction held 3 bases outside the gene matches. The germline V gene encodes CDR1 SEHNR and CDR2 FQNEAQ (reference sequence). This CDR3 contains 15 residues.

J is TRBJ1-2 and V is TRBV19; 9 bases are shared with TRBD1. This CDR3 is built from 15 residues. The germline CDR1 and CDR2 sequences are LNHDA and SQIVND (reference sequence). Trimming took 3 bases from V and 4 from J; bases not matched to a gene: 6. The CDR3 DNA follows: TGTGCCAGTAGTATGGACAGGGGCCACCCCTATGGCTACACCTTC. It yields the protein CASSMDRGHPYGYTF.

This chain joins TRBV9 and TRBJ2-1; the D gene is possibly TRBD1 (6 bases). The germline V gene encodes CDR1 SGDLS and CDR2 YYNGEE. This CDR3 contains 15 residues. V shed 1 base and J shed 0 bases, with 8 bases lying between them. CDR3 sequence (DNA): TGTGCCAGCAGCGTACAGGACAGCTCCTACAATGAGCAGTTCTTC. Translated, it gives CASSVQDSSYNEQFF.

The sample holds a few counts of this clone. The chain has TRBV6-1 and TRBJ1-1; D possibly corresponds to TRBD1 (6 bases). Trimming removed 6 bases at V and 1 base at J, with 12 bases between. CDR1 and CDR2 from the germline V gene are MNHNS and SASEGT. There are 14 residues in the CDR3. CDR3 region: CASSNRVGNTEAFF. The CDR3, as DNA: TGTGCCAGCAGCAACAGGGTAGGGAACACTGAAGCTTTCTTT.

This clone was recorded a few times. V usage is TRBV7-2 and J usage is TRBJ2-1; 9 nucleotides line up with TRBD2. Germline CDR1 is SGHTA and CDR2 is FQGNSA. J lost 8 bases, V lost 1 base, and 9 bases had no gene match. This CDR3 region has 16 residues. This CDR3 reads CASSLVLAGGPHEQFF. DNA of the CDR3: TGTGCCAGCAGCTTAGTTTTGGCGGGGGGGCCGCATGAGCAGTTCTTC. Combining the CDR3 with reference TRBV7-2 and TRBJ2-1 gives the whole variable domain GAGVSQSPSNKVTEKGKDVELRCDPISGHTALYWYRQSLGQGLEFLIYFQGNSAPDKSGLPSDRFSAERTGGSVSTLTIQRTQQEDSAVYLCASSLVLAGGPHEQFFGPGTRLTVL.

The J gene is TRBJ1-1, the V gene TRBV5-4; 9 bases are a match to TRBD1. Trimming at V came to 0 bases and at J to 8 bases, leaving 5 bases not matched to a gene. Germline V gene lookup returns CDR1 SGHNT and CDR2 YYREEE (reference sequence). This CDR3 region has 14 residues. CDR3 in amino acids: CASSLVGQGREAFF. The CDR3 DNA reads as TGTGCCAGCAGCTTGGTGGGACAGGGCCGAGAAGCTTTCTTT. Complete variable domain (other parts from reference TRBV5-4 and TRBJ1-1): ETGVTQSPTHLIKTRGQQVTLRCSSQSGHNTVSWYQQALGQGPQFIFQYYREEENGRGNFPPRFSGLQFPNYSSELNVNALELDDSALYLCASSLVGQGREAFFGQGTRLTVV.

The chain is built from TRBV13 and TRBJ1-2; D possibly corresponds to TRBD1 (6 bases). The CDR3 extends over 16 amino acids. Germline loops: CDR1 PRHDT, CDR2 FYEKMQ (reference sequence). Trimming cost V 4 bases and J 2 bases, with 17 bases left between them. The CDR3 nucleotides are TGTGCCAGCAGCTCCCTCCAGACAGGCAGAAACTATGGCTACACCTTC. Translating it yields CASSSLQTGRNYGYTF. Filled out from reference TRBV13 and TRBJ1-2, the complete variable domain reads AAGVIQSPRHLIKEKRETATLKCYPIPRHDTVYWYQQGPGQDPQFLISFYEKMQSDKGSIPDRFSAQQFSDYHSELNMSSLELGDSALYFCASSSLQTGRNYGYTFGSGTRLTVV.

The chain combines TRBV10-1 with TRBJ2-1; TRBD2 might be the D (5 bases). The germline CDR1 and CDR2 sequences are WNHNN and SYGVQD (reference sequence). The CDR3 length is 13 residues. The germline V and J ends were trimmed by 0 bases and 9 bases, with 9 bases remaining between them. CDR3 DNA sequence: TGCGCCAGCAGTGAGTCCGGGAACAGTGAGCAGTTCTTC. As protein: CASSESGNSEQFF.

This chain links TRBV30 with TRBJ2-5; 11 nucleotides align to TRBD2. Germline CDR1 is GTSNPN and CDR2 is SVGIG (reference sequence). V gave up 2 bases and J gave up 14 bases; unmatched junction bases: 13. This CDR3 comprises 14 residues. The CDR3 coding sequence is TGTGCCTGGAGTACCCTCGTAGCGGGGGGGCTCTTATACTTC. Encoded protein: CAWSTLVAGGLLYF.

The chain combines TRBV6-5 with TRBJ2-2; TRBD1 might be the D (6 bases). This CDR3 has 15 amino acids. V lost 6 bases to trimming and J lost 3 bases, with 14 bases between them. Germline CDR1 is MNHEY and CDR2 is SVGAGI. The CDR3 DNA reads TGTGCCAGCAGCTGGGACAATGTGGACACCGGGGAGCTGTTTTTT. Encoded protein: CASSWDNVDTGELFF.

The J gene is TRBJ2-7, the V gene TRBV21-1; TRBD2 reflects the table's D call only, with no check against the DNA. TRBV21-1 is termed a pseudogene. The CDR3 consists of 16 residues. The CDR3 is CASSKGGSGGLYEQYF. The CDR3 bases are TGTGCCAGCAGCAAAGGGGGTAGCGGGGGGCTCTACGAGCAGTACTTC.

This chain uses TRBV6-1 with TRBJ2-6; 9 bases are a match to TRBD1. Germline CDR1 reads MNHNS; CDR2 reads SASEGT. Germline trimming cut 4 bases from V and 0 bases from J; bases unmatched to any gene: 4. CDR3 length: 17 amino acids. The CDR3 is CASSAGQGLSGANVLTF. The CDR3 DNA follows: TGTGCCAGCAGTGCGGGACAGGGTCTCTCTGGGGCCAACGTCCTGACTTTC.

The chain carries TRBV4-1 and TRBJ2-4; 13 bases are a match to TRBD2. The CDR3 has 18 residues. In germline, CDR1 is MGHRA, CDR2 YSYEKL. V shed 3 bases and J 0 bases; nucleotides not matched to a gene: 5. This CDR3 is CASSHGLAGELAKNIQYF. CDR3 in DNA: TGCGCCAGCAGCCACGGACTAGCGGGGGAGTTAGCCAAAAACATTCAGTACTTC.

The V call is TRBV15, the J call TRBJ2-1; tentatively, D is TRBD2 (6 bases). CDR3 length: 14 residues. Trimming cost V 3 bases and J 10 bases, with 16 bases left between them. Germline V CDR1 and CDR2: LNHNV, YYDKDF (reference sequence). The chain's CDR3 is CATSRGGVYGEQFF. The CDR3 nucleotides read TGTGCCACCAGCAGGGGAGGAGTATACGGGGAGCAGTTCTTC.

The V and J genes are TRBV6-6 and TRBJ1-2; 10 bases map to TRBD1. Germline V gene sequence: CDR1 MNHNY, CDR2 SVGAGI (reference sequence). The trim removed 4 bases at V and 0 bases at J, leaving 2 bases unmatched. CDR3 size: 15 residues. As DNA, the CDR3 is TGTGCCAGCAGTTTGGGACAGGGGACTAACTATGGCTACACCTTC. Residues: CASSLGQGTNYGYTF.

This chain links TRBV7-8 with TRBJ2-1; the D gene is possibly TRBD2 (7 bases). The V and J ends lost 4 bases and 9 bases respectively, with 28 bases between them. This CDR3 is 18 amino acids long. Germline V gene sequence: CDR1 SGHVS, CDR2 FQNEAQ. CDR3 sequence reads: CASSSISEGGPFPAEQFF. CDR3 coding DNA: TGTGCCAGCAGCTCCATTTCCGAGGGGGGGCCTTTCCCGGCTGAGCAGTTCTTC.

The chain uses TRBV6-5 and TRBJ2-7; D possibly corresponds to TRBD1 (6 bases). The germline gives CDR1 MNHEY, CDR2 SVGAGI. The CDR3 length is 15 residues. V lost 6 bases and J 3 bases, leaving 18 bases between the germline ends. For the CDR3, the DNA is TGTGCCAGCAGCAACGACTGGACAGCCGGCTACGAGCAGTACTTC. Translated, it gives CASSNDWTAGYEQYF.

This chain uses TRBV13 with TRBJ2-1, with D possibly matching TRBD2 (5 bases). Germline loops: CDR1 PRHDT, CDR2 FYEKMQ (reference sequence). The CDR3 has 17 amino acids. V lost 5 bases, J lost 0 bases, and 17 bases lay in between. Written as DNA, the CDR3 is TGTGCCAGCAGCCGGGCCGGTGTCGGGGTCTCCTACAATGAGCAGTTCTTC. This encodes CASSRAGVGVSYNEQFF.

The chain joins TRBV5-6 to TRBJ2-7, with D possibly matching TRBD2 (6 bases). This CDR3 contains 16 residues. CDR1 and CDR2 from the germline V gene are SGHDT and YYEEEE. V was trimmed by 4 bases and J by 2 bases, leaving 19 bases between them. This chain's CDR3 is CASSRTLGLLAYEQYF. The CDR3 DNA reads TGTGCCAGCAGCCGAACCCTGGGACTCCTTGCCTACGAGCAGTACTTC.

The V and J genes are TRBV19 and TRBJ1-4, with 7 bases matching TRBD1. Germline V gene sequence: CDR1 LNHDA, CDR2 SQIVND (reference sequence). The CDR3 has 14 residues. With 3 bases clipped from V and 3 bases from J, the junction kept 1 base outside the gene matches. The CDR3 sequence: CASSIRGPNEKLFF. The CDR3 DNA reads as TGTGCCAGTAGTATTAGGGGGCCTAATGAAAAACTGTTTTTT.

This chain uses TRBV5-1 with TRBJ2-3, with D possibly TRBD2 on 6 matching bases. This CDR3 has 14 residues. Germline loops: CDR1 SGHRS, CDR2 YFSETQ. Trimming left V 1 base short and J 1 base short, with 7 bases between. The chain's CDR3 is CASSLQRGTDTQYF. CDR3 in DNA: TGCGCCAGCAGCTTGCAGCGGGGCACAGATACGCAGTATTTT.

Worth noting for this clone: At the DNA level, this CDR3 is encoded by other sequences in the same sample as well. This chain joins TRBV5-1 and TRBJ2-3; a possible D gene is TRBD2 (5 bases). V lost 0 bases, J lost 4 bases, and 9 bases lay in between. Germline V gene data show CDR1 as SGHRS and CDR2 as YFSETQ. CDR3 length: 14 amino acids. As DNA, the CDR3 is TGCGCCAGCAGCTTGGTTGCGGGTTCAGATACGCAGTATTTT. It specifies CASSLVAGSDTQYF. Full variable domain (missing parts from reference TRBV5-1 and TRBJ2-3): KAGVTQTPRYLIKTRGQQVTLSCSPISGHRSVSWYQQTPGQGLQFLFEYFSETQRNKGNFPGRFSGRQFSNSRSEMNVSTLELGDSALYLCASSLVAGSDTQYFGPGTRLTVL.

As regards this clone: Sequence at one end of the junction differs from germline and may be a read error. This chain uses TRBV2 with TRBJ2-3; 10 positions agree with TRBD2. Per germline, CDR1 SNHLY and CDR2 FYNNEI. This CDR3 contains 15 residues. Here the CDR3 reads CASRLAGGRTDTQYF. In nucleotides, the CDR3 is TGTGCCAGCAGATTAGCGGGGGGCCGCACGGATACGCAGTATTTT.

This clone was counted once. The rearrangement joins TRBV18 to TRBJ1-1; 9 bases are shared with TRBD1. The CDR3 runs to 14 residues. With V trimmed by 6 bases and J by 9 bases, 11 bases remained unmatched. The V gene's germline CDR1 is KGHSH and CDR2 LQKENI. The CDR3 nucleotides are TGTGCCAGCTCCGACCTATTTACAGGGGGCCAAGCTTTCTTT. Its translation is CASSDLFTGGQAFF.

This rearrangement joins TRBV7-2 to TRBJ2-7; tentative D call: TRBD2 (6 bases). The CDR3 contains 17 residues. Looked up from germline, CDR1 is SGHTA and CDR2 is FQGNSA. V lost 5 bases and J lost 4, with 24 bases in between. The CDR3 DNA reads TGTGCCAGCAGCCTTTCCGTAGGGGCGGGGCCGCCTTACGAGCAGTACTTC. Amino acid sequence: CASSLSVGAGPPYEQYF.